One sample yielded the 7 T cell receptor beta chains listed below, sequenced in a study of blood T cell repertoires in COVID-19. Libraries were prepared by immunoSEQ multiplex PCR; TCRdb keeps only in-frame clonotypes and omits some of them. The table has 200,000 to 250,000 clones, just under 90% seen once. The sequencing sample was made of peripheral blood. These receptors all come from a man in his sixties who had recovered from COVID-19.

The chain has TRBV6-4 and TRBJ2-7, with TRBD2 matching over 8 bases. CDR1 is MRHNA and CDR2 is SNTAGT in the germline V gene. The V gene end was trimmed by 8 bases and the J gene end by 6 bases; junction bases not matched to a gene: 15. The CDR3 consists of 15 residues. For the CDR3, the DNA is TGTGCCAGCGAGCCGACGGGGGGGCAGGGCGTCGAGCAGTACTTC. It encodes CASEPTGGQGVEQYF.

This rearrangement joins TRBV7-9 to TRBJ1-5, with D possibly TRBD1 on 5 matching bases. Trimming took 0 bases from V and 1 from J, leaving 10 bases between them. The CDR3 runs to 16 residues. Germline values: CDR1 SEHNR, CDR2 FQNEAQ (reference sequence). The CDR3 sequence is CASSLAGGASNQPQHF. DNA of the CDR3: TGTGCCAGCAGCTTAGCGGGAGGGGCAAGCAATCAGCCCCAGCATTTT.

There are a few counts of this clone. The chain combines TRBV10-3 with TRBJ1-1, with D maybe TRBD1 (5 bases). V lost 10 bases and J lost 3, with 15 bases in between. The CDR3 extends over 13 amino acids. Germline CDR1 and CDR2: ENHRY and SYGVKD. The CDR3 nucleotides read TGTGCCACCGGGGACCGGGGGGACACTGAAGCTTTCTTT. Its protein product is CATGDRGDTEAFF.

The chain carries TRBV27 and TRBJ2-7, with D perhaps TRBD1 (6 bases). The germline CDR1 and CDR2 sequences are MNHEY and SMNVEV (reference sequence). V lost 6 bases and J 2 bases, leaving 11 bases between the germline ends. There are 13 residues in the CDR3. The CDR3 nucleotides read TGTGCCAGCAGCCGAAGGGGGACCTACGAGCAGTACTTC. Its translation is CASSRRGTYEQYF.

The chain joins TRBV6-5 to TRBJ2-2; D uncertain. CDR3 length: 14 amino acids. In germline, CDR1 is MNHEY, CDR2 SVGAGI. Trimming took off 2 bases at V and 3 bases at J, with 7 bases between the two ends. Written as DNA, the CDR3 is TGTGCCAGCAGTTACATAGCCTACACCGGGGAGCTGTTTTTT. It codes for CASSYIAYTGELFF.

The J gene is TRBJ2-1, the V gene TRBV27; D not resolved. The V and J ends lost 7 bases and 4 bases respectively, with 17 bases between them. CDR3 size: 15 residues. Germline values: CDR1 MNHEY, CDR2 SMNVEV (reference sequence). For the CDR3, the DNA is TGTGCCAGCACCTCGATGCCGGTCGAATACAATGAGCAGTTCTTC. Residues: CASTSMPVEYNEQFF.

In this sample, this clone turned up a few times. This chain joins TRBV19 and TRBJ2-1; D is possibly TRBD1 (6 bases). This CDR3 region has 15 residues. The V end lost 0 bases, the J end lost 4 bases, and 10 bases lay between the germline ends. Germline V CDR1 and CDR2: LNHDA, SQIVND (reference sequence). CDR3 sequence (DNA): TGTGCCAGTAGTATAGATCGGACAGTATACAATGAGCAGTTCTTC. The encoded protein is CASSIDRTVYNEQFF. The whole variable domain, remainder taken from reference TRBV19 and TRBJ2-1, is DGGITQSPKYLFRKEGQNVTLSCEQNLNHDAMYWYRQDPGQGLRLIYYSQIVNDFQKGDIAEGYSVSREKKESFPLTVTSAQKNPTAFYLCASSIDRTVYNEQFFGPGTRLTVL.